This paragraph reports one T cell receptor (beta chain). Its specificity is not known. Profiled with immunoSEQ multiplex PCR; TCRdb holds only in-frame clones, not every one. The sample yields more than 25,000 clones, roughly 79% seen once. The sample originates from a study of STAT5B mutations in CD4+ large granular lymphocyte leukemia. Study-level points and caveats: CD4-sorted patient repertoires seemed more clonal than healthy CD4+ repertoires. No patients shared main leukemic clonotypes, though less than 30% appeared at low frequency elsewhere.

The sequenced sample consisted of CD4+ T cells from blood buffy coats. The sequence came from a human donor in good health.

This CDR3 is CASSLAPPGANEKLFF. CDR3 DNA: TGCGCCAGCAGCTTGGCACCACCCGGGGCTAATGAAAAACTGTTTTTT. The V call is TRBV5-1, the J call TRBJ1-4; D remains unclear. V gave up 0 bases and J gave up 3 bases, with 12 bases separating them. The germline V gene has CDR1 SGHRS and CDR2 YFSETQ. The CDR3 runs 16 residues.